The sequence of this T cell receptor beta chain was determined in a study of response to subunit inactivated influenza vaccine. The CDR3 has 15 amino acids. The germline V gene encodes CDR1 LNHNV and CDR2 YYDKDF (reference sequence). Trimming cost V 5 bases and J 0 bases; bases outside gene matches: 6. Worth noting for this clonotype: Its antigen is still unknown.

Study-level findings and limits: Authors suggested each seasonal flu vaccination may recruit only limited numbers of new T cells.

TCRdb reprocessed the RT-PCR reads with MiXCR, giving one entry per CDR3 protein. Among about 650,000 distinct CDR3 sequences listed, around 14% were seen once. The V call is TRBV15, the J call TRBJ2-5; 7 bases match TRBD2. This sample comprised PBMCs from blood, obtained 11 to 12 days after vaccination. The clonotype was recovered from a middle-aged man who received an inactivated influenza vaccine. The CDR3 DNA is TGTGCCACCAGCGGCGTCGGGGGGTACCAAGAGACCCAGTACTTC. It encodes CATSGVGGYQETQYF.